The TCR beta chain under discussion was sequenced for a study of post-analysis software for immune sequencing data. Study overall: Clinical courses comprised relapsing-remitting, secondary progressive and progressive-relapsing multiple sclerosis.

Study results and caveats: Five TRBV segments were significantly more frequent in patients than in controls. TRBV5-6, TRBV5-1 and TRBV20-1 were among these segments. Relative to controls, patients with multiple sclerosis showed significantly lower normalized Chao1 diversity.

This clonotype was seen only a few times. Its specificity is unknown. Unique molecular identifiers featured in each of the TCR beta cDNA libraries. Roughly 0.5 million cDNA molecules were obtained from roughly 0.93 to 9.6 million T cells. TCRdb reprocessed the PCR reads via MiXCR and lists one record per CDR3 protein. This table holds 750,000 to 950,000 distinct CDR3 sequences, 40% to 55% found once. The germline CDR1 and CDR2 sequences are MNHEY and SMNVEV (reference sequence). V lost 2 bases to trimming and J lost 7 bases; unmatched junction nucleotides: 8. The CDR3 consists of 15 residues. Sequenced sample: blood. The chain is built from TRBV27 and TRBJ2-1, with TRBD2 identical over 7 bases. The receptor's source is a girl under 18 with multiple sclerosis. The CDR3 spells CASSLGLGRGNEQFF. The CDR3 nucleotides are TGTGCCAGCAGTTTAGGGCTAGGGAGGGGAAATGAGCAGTTCTTC.